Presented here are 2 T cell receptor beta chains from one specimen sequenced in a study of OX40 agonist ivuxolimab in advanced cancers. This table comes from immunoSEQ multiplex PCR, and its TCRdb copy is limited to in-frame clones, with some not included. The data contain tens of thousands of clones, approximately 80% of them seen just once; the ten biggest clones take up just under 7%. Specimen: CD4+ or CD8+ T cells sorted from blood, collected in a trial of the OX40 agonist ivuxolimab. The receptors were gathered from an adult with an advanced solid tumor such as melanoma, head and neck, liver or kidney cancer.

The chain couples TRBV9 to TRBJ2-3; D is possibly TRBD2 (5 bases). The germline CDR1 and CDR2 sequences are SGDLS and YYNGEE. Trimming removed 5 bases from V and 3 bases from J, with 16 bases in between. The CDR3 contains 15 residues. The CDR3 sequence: CASSYGVSSTDTQYF. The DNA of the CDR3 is TGTGCCAGCAGTTACGGGGTCTCTTCTACAGATACGCAGTATTTT.

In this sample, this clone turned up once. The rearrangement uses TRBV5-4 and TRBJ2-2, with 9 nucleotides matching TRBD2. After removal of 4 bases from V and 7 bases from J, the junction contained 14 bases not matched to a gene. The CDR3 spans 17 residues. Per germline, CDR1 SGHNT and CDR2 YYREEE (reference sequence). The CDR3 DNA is TGTGCCAGCAGCCCCCGACTCGCGGGGGGGCTAAACGGGGAGCTGTTTTTT. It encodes CASSPRLAGGLNGELFF.